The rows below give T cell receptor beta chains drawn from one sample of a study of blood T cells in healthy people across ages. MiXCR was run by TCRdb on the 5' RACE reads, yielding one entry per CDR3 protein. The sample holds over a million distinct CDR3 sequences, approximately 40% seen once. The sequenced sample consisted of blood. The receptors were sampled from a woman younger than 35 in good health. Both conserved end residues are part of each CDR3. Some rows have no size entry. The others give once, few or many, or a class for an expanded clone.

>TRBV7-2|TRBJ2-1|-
CASMLGQGIYNEQFF
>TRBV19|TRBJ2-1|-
CASSITHGARRDEQFF
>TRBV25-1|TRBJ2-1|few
CASARVENNEQFF
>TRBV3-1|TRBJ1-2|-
CASSQDTAAIHYGYTF
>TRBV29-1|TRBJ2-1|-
CSVVTSGRSYNEQFF
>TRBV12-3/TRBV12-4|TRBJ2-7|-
CASRAIGKSGEQYF
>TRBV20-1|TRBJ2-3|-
CSAPSGPTGVDTQYF
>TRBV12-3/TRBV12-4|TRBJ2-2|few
CASSPTSGSYTGELFF
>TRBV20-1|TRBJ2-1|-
CSARVRGRGNEQFF
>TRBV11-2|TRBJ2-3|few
CASSPAGTYSTDTQYF
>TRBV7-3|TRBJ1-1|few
CASSFGKNTEAFF
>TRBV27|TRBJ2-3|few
CASSSIPGDTQYF
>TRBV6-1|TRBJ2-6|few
CASSVTGGVAGANVLTF
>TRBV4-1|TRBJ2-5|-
CASSSGPDVEQYF
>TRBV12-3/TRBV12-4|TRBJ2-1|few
CASSLWASHNEQFF
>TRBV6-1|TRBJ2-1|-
CANSDWDGSDNEQFF
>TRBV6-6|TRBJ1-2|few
CASSPDVGYTF
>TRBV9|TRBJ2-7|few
CASSPRTTLYEQYF
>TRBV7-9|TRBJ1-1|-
CASSPGVGGFTEAFF
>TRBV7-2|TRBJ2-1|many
CASSLVGGPVNEQFF
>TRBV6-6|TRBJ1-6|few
CASSYGSDSPLHF
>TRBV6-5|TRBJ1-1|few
CASSYAQRKGQAFF
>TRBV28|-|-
CASTQNSDYNEQYF
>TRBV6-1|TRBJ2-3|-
CASSEVTGTDTQYF
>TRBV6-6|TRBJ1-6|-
CASSYSSAVQNNSPLHF
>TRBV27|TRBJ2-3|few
CASSLAFPPGPGGDTQYF
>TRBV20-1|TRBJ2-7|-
CSAARAGFSYEQYF
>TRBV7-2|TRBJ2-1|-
CASSLGSPTYNEQFF